This T cell receptor beta chain was found in a study of fetal regulatory T cell absence and autoimmunity. This CDR3 has 14 amino acids. V shed 7 bases and J shed 1 base, with 13 bases lying between them. Germline loops: CDR1 SNHLY, CDR2 FYNNEI. Clones were read by immunoSEQ multiplex PCR, and TCRdb kept only the in-frame ones, dropping some. The table includes some 87,000 clones, approximately 75% detected once. This sequence originates from a male donor with IPEX syndrome. The specimen was pancreas tissue. V is TRBV2 and J is TRBJ1-1, with D unresolved. The CDR3 spells CASTPAGPNTEAFF. The CDR3 DNA reads as TGTGCCAGCACTCCGGCAGGCCCGAACACTGAAGCTTTCTTT.